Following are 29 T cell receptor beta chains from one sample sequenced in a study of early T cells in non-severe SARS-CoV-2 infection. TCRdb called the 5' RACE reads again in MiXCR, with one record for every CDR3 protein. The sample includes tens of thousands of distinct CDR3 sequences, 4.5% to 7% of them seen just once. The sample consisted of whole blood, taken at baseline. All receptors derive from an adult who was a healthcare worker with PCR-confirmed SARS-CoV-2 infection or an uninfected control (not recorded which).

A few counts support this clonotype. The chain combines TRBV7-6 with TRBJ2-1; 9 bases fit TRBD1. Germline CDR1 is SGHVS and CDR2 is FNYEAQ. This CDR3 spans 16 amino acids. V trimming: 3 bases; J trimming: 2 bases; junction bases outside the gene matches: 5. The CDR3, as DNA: TGTGCCAGCAGCTTCCCGGGACAGGGCCCCTACAATGAGCAGTTCTTC. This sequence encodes CASSFPGQGPYNEQFF.

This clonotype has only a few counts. The CDR3: CSLYLGGEAFF. The CDR3 nucleotides read TGCAGCCTCTATCTAGGGGGTGAAGCTTTCTTT. V gene TRBV29-1 combines with J gene TRBJ1-1, with D possibly matching TRBD1 (6 bases). CDR3 length: 11 residues. Germline V gene lookup returns CDR1 SQVTM and CDR2 ANQGSEA. V was clipped by 8 bases and J by 7 bases, with 14 bases between them.

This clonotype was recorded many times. The CDR3 here is CASSPPVDYGYTF. CDR3 coding DNA: TGTGCCAGCTCACCGCCAGTGGACTATGGCTACACCTTC. This chain joins TRBV18 and TRBJ1-2; no definite D call. Germline CDR1 is KGHSH and CDR2 is LQKENI. The CDR3 runs to 13 residues. The germline V and J ends were trimmed by 3 bases and 3 bases, with 8 bases remaining between them.

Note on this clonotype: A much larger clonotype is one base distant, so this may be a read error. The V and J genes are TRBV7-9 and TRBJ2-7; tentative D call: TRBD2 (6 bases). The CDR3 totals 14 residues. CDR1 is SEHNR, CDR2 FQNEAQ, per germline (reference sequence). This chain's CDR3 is CVSSLGDLLYEQYF. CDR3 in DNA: TGTGTCAGCAGCTTAGGGGACTTGCTCTACGAGCAGTACTTC. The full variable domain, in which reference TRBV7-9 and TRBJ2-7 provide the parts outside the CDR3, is DTGVSQNPRHKITKRGQNVTFRCDPISEHNRLYWYRQTLGQGPEFLTYFQNEAQLEKSRLLSDRFSAERPKGSFSTLEIQRTEQGDSAMYLCVSSLGDLLYEQYFGPGTRLTVT.

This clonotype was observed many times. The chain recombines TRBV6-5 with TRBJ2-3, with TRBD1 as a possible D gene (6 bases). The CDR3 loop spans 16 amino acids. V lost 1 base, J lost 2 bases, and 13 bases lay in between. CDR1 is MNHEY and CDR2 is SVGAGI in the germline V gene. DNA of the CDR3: TGTGCCAGCAGTTACTTTGGACAGATTCACACAGATACGCAGTATTTT. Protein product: CASSYFGQIHTDTQYF.

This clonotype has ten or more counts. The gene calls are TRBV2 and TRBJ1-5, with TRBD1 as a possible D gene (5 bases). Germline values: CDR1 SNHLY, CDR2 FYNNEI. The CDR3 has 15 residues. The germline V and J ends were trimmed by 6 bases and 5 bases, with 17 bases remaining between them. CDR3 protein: CASRGLDRSDQPQHF. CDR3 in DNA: TGTGCCAGCAGGGGCCTAGACAGATCTGATCAGCCCCAGCATTTT. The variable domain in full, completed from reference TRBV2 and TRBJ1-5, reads EPEVTQTPSHQVTQMGQEVILRCVPISNHLYFYWYRQILGQKVEFLVSFYNNEISEKSEIFDDQFSVERPDGSNFTLKIRSTKLEDSAMYFCASRGLDRSDQPQHFGDGTRLSIL.

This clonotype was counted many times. CDR3 sequence reads: CASSILGSGYTF. The CDR3 DNA sequence: TGTGCCAGTAGTATACTTGGGAGTGGCTACACCTTC. This chain uses TRBV19 with TRBJ1-2; unclear D gene. CDR1 and CDR2 (germline): LNHDA, SQIVND (reference sequence). The V end was cut by 2 bases, the J end by 7 bases, with 8 bases between. CDR3 length equals 12 residues.

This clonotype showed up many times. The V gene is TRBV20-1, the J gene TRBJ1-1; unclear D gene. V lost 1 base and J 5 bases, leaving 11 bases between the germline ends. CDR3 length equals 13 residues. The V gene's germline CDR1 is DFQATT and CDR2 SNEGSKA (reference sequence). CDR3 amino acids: CSARGSSRTEAFF. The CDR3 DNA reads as TGCAGTGCTAGAGGATCTTCCCGAACTGAAGCTTTCTTT.

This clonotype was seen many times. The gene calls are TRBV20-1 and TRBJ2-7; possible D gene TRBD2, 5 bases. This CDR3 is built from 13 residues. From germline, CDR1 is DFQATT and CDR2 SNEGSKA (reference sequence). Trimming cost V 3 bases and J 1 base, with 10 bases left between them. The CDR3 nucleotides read TGCAGTGCTAGTACACTAGTTTCCTACGAGCAGTACTTC. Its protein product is CSASTLVSYEQYF.

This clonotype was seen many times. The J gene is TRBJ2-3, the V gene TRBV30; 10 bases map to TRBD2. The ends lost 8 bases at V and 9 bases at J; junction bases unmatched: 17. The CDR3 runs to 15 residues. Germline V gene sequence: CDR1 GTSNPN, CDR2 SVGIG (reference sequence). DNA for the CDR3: TGTGCCGGTCGCTACGGTAGCGGGGGGTTCGGCACGCAGTATTTT. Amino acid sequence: CAGRYGSGGFGTQYF. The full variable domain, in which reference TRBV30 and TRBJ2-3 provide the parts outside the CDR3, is SQTIHQWPATLVQPVGSPLSLECTVEGTSNPNLYWYRQAAGRGLQLLFYSVGIGQISSEVPQNLSASRPQDRQFILSSKKLLLSDSGFYLCAGRYGSGGFGTQYFGPGTRLTVL.

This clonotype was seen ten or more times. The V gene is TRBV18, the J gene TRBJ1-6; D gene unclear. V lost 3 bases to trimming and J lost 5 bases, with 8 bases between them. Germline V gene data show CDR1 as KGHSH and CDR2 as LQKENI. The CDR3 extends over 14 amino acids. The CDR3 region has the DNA TGTGCCAGCTCACCTCCCAATCATAATTCACCCCTCCACTTT. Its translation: CASSPPNHNSPLHF.

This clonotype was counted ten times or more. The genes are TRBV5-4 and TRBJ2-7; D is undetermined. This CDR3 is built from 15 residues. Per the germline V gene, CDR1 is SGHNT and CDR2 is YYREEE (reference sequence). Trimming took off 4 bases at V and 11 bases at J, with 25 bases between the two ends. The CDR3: CASSASPGRLAGEYF. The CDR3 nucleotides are TGTGCCAGCAGCGCTTCCCCGGGTCGGCTGGCTGGGGAGTACTTC.

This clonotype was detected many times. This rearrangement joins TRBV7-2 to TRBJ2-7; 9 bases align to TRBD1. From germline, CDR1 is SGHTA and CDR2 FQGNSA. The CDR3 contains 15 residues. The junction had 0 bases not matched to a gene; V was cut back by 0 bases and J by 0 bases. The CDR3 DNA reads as TGTGCCAGCAGCTTAGCGGGACAGGGCTCCTACGAGCAGTACTTC. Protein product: CASSLAGQGSYEQYF.

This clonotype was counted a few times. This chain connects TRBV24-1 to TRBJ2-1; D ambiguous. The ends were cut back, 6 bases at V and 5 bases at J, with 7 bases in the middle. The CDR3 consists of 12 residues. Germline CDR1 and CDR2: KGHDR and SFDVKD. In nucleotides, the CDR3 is TGTGCCACCAGTAGGGCGAACAATGAGCAGTTCTTC. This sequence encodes CATSRANNEQFF.

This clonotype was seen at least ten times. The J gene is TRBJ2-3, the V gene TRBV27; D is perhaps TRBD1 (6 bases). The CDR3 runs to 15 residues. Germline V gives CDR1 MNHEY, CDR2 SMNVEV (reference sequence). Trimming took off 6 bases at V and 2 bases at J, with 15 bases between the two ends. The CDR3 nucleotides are TGTGCCAGCAGACAATCTACAGGGTTCACAGATACGCAGTATTTT. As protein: CASRQSTGFTDTQYF.

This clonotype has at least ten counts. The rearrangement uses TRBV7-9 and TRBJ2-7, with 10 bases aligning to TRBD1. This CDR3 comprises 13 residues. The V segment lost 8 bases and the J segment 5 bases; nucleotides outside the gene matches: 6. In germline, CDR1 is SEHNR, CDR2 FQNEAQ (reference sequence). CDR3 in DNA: TGTGCCAGCGGGGGACAGGGGACGCACGAGCAGTACTTC. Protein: CASGGQGTHEQYF.

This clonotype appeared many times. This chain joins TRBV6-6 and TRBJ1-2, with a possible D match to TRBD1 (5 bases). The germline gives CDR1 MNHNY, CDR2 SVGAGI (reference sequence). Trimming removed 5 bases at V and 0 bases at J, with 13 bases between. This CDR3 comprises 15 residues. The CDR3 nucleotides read TGTGCCAGCAGTCCCCAGGGCGCTTCTAACTATGGCTACACCTTC. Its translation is CASSPQGASNYGYTF.

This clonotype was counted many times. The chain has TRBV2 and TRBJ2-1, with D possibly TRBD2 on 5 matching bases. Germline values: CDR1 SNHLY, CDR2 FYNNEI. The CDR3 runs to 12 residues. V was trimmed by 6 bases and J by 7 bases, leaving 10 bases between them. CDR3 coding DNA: TGTGCCAGCAGGCCAGCGGTTAATGAGCAGTTCTTC. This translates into CASRPAVNEQFF.

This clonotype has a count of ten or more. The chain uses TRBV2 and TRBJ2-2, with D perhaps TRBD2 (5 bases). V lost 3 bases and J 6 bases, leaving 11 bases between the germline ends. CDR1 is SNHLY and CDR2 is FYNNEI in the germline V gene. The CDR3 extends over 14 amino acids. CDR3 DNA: TGTGCCAGCAGTGACATAGCGCAATCCGGGGAGCTGTTTTTT. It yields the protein CASSDIAQSGELFF.

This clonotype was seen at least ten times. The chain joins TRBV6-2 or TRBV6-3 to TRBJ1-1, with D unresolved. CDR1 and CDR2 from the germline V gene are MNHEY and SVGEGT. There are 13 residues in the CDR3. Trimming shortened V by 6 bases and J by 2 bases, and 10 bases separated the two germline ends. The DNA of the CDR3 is TGTGCCAGCAGGGCATCTCGCAACACTGAAGCTTTCTTT. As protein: CASRASRNTEAFF.

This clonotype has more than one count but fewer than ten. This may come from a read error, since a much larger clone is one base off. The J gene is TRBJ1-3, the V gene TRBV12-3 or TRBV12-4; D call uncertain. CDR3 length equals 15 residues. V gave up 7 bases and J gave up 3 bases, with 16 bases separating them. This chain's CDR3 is CASTLGWESGNTIYF. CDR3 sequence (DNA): TGTGCCAGCACCCTTGGGTGGGAAAGTGGAAACACCATATATTTT.

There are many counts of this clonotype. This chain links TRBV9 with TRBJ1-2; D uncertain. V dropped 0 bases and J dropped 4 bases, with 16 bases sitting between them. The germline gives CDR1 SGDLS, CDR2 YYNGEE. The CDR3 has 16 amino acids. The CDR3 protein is CASSVAADPKLYGYTF. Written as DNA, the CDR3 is TGTGCCAGCAGCGTAGCGGCGGACCCGAAGCTCTATGGCTACACCTTC.

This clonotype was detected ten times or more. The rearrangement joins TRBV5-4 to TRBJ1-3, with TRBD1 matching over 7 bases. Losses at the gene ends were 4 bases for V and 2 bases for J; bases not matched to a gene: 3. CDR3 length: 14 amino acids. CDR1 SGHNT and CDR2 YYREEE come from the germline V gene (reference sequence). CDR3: CASSRDRAGNTIYF. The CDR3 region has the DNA TGTGCCAGCAGCCGCGACAGGGCTGGAAACACCATATATTTT. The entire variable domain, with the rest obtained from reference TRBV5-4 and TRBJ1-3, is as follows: ETGVTQSPTHLIKTRGQQVTLRCSSQSGHNTVSWYQQALGQGPQFIFQYYREEENGRGNFPPRFSGLQFPNYSSELNVNALELDDSALYLCASSRDRAGNTIYFGEGSWLTVV.

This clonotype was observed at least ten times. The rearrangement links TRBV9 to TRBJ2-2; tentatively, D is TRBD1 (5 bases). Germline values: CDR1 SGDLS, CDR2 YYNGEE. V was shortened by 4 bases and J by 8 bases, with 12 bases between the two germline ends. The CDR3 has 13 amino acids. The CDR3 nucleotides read TGTGCCAGCAGCACCCAGGGATTGGGGGAGCTGTTTTTT. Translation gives CASSTQGLGELFF.

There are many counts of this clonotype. This chain's CDR3 is CSARGGNTEAFF. DNA of the CDR3: TGCAGTGCTCGAGGGGGGAACACTGAAGCTTTCTTT. This chain uses TRBV20-1 with TRBJ1-1, with a weak D call TRBD1 (6 bases). Trimming removed 5 bases at V and 1 base at J, with 8 bases between. The CDR3 covers 12 residues. CDR1 and CDR2 (germline): DFQATT, SNEGSKA (reference sequence).

The CDR3 nucleotides read TGTGCCAGCAGTGTCAGTGGGGAGCCAGTAAATGAGCAGTTCTTC. This sequence encodes CASSVSGEPVNEQFF. The rearrangement joins TRBV6-4 to TRBJ2-1, with a weak D call TRBD2 (5 bases). Trimming took off 4 bases at V and 7 bases at J, with 17 bases between the two ends. The germline gives CDR1 MRHNA, CDR2 SNTAGT. This CDR3 is 15 amino acids long.

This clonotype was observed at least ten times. CDR3 amino acids: CASSYWTGNTEAFF. The CDR3 DNA reads TGTGCCAGCAGTTACTGGACAGGGAACACTGAAGCTTTCTTT. This chain joins TRBV6-5 and TRBJ1-1; TRBD1 matches at 7 bases. The CDR3 is 14 amino acids. Germline V gene lookup returns CDR1 MNHEY and CDR2 SVGAGI. With V trimmed by 1 base and J by 1 base, 0 bases remained unmatched.

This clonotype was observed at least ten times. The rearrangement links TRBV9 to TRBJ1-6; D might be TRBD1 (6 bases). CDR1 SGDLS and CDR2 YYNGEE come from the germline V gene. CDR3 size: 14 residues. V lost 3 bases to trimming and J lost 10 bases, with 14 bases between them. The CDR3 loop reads CASSAGTLNSPLHF. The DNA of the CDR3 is TGTGCCAGCAGCGCGGGGACACTGAACTCACCCCTCCACTTT.

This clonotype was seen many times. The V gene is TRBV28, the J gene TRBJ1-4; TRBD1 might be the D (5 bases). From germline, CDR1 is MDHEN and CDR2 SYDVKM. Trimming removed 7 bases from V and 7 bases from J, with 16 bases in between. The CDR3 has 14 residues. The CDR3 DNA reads TGTGCCAGCATCGGGACGGGGGTTGGTGAAAAACTGTTTTTT. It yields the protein CASIGTGVGEKLFF.